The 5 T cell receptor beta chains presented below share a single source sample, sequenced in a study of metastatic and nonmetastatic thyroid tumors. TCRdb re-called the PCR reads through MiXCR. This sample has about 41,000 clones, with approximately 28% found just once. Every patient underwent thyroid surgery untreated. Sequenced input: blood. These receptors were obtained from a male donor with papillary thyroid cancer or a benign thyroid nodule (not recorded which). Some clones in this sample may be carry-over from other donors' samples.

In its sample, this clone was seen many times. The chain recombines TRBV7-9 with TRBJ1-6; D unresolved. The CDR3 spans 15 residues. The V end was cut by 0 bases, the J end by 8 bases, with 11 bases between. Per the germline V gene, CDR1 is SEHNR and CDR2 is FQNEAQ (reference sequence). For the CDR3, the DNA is TGTGCCAGCAGCTTAGCGGCGGCAGGAGATTCACCCCTCCACTTT. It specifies CASSLAAAGDSPLHF.

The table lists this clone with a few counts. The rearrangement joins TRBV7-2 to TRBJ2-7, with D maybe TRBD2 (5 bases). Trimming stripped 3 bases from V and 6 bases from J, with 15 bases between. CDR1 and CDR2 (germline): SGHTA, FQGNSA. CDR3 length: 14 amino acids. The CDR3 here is CASSLHSSRGEQYF. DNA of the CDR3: TGTGCCAGCAGCTTGCACAGCTCTCGGGGCGAGCAGTACTTC.

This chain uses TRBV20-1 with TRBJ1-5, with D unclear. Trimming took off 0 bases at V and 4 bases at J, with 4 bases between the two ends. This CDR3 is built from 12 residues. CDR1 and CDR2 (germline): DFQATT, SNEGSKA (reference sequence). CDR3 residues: CSARDSNQPQHF. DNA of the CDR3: TGCAGTGCTAGAGACAGTAATCAGCCCCAGCATTTT.

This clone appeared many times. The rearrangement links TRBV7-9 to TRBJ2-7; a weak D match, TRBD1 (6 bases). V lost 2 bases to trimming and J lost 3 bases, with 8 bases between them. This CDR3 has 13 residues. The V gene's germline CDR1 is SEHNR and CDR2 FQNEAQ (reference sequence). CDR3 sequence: CASSLWTDYEQYF. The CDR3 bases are TGTGCCAGCAGCTTATGGACAGACTACGAGCAGTACTTC.

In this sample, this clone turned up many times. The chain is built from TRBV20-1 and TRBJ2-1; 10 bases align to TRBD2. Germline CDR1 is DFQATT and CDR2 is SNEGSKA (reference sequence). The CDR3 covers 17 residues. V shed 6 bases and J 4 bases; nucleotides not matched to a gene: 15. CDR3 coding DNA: TGCAGTGCCAGACTCTACCCGACTAGCGGGTTGTACAATGAGCAGTTCTTC. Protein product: CSARLYPTSGLYNEQFF.